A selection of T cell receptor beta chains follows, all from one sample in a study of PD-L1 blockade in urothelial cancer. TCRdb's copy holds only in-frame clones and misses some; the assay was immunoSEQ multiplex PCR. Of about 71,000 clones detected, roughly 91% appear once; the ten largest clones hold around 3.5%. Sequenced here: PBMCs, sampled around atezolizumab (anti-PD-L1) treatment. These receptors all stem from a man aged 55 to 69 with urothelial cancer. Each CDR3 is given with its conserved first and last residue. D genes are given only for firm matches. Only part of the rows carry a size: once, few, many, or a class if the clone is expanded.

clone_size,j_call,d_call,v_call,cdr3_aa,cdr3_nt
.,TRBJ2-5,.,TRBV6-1,CASSFSGQETQYF,TGTGCCAGCAGTTTTTCGGGGCAAGAGACCCAGTACTTC
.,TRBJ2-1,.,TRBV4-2,CASSQDPGSYNEQFF,TGTGCCAGCAGCCAAGATCCAGGGTCCTACAATGAGCAGTTCTTC
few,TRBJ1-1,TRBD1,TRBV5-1,CASSASLDRDTEAFF,TGCGCCAGCTCTGCCTCACTGGACAGGGACACTGAAGCTTTCTTT
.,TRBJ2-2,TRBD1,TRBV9,CASSVATTGTGELFF,TGTGCCAGCAGCGTAGCTACGACAGGGACCGGGGAGCTGTTTTTT
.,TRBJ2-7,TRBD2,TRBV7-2,CASSQASGGLYEQYF,TGTGCCAGCAGCCAGGCTAGCGGGGGACTTTACGAGCAGTACTTC
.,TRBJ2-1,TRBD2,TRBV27,CASSLWAGVVITEQFF,TGTGCCAGCAGTTTATGGGCGGGAGTTGTAATTACTGAGCAGTTCTTC
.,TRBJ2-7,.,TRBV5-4,CASSLGRTVATYEQYF,TGTGCCAGCAGCTTGGGGAGGACGGTCGCCACCTACGAGCAGTACTTC
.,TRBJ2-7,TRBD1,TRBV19,CASSPPGTETYEQYF,TGTGCCAGTAGTCCTCCCGGGACAGAGACCTACGAGCAGTACTTC
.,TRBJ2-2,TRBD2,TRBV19,CASSMFRTSGTTGELFF,TGTGCCAGTAGTATGTTTAGGACTAGCGGGACCACCGGGGAGCTGTTTTTT
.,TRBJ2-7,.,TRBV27,CASIAREGSYEQYF,TGTGCCAGCATTGCCAGGGAAGGCTCCTACGAGCAGTACTTC
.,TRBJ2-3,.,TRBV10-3,CAISSPGTSTDTQYF,TGTGCCATCAGTTCTCCGGGAACAAGCACAGATACGCAGTATTTT
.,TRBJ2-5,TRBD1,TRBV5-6,CASSLGRGSAEAQYF,TGTGCCAGCAGCTTGGGCAGGGGGTCTGCAGAGGCCCAGTACTTC
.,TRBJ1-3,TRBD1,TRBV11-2,CASSLGGQSSGNTIYF,TGTGCCAGCAGCTTAGGGGGACAGAGCTCTGGAAACACCATATATTTT
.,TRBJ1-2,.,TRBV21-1,CASSKTGSSGRYTF,TGTGCCAGCAGCAAAACGGGGTCTTCCGGTCGCTACACCTTC
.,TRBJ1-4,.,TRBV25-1,CASRGASRTNEKLFF,TGTGCCAGCAGAGGGGCCTCCCGAACTAATGAAAAACTGTTTTTT
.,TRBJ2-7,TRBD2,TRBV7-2,CASSLVTSGTYEQYF,TGTGCCAGCAGCTTAGTCACTAGCGGGACCTACGAGCAGTACTTC
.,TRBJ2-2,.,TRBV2,CASSDSSRVNLFF,TGTGCCAGCAGTGATAGTTCGCGCGTGAATCTGTTTTTT
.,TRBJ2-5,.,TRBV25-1,CASSEPGQETQYF,TGTGCCAGCAGCGAACCGGGACAAGAGACCCAGTACTTC